This note documents a single T cell receptor (beta chain) sequence. Its cognate antigen is unknown. The germline gene is not matched at one end of the junction; a read error may be the cause. Regarding donors, all were healthy bone marrow donors. In germline, CDR1 is SGHRS, CDR2 YFSETQ. This CDR3 is built from 15 residues. The data originate from a study of cytomegalovirus exposure and HLA in healthy donors. Study-wide points: Fewer N-insertions (relative to the 666-donor mean) were reportedly seen in an Asian-associated ancestry cluster in a later analysis. The study listed some 160 cytomegalovirus-associated TCR beta chains.

PCR was performed using 60 Vbeta and 13 Jbeta primers. The repertoire was sequenced with immunoSEQ multiplex PCR; TCRdb's copy has only in-frame clones and lacks some. Among approximately 140,000 clones listed, around 65% were seen once. The chain employs TRBV5-1 and TRBJ1-2; 8 bases are shared with TRBD1. The TCR originated in a male donor in good health and CMV-seronegative. What was sequenced was PBMCs. The CDR3 bases are TGCGCCAGCACCCCCGGGACAGGCCTTCGCTATGGCTACCCCTTC. Protein sequence: CASTPGTGLRYGYPF. Based on the CDR3 plus reference TRBV5-1 and TRBJ1-2, the full variable domain is KAGVTQTPRYLIKTRGQQVTLSCSPISGHRSVSWYQQTPGQGLQFLFEYFSETQRNKGNFPGRFSGRQFSNSRSEMNVSTLELGDSALYLCASTPGTGLRYGYPFGSGTRLTVV.